This T cell receptor (beta chain) came from a study of molecular identifiers for immune sequencing clone quantification listed by TCRdb under 2018. With respect to the entire study: For a replicate experiment, RNA from roughly 20,000 or 100,000 naive CD8 T cells was divided into five aliquots, and four of the five aliquots were sequenced. CD8 T cells were used in a methods study to benchmark molecular-identifier clustering-based TCR repertoire sequencing (MIDCIRS) and TCR RNA copy counting.

Library preparation was by PCR. The reads were generated on a NextSeq 500. Bulk TCR libraries were generated as previously described, with the TCR primers listed in Table S5 used. The Qiagen AllPrep DNA/RNA kit was used to purify total RNA. Reads from multiple sequencing runs of the same library were pooled before analysis. The paper's processing steps were these. Reads were retained only if an exact TCR constant sequence was present, and the retained reads were trimmed to 150 nt and grouped according to their 12-nt molecular barcodes. Reads in each barcode group were sub-clustered using a 15% Levenshtein threshold, and a quality-weighted consensus sequence was built for each RNA molecule. Non-functional sequences were removed, as were lower-count sequences one edit away from another. Based on fitting two negative binomial distributions, any barcode sub-cluster with under 20% of the maximum read count was discarded. TCRdb trimmed the raw reads at Q25, called clones with MiXCR and kept productive beta chains. Identical CDR3 proteins give one entry, which carries the most common genes and DNA. The V and J calls reflect TCRdb's pipeline rather than the authors' work. Recorded for this sample are about 630,000 distinct CDR3 sequences; 25% of them occurred a single time. Clones ranked in the top ten supply about 0.81% of the sample.

V is cut by 1 base and J by 2 bases, and the space between the germline ends is 17 bases. From cysteine to phenylalanine, the CDR3 is 17 amino acids long. This entry keeps only the CDR3 DNA: 51 bases, framed from base 1. For CDR1 and CDR2, the germline V gene lists SGHVS and FQNEAQ. This clonotype was recorded at least ten times. What antigen it recognizes has not been identified. Base qualities are not provided; no much larger clone lies one nucleotide away. Overall study results and their limits: Clones above 20 RNA copies held over 99% of molecules in CMV-specific effector cells but under 1% in naive cells. Highly expanded clone sizes could be underestimated because identical TCR molecules may share a barcode. Spiked-in Jurkat TCR RNA equal to a single cell's worth was reported to be detectable even within 1,100,000 naive CD8 T cells. Spiked-in Jurkat TCR RNA (roughly 10 copies' worth), which is not part of the donor repertoire, was contained in the naive libraries. When barcode sub-clustering was omitted, TCR diversity was inflated by chimeric consensus sequences, with chimeras reaching as high as 47%. Modeling gave 3 to 3.5 recovered TCR RNA copies per cell versus 8 to 10 by digital PCR, implying approximately 30% capture efficiency.

Libraries of naive CD8 T cells were built from anywhere between about 19,000 and 1,000,000 sorted cells, with 10%, 30% or 50% of the purified RNA used. Naive CD8 T cells, defined as CD8+CD4-CCR7+CD45RA+, were FACS-sorted into RLT Plus buffer on a BD FACSAria II. Ten to eleven TCR copies' worth of Jurkat RNA were spiked into roughly 20,000-1,000,000 naive CD8 T cell samples to test detection sensitivity. Enrichment of CD8 T cells was performed with RosetteSep CD8+ T Cell Enrichment Cocktail and Ficoll-Paque, after which ACK red cell lysis was carried out. The sequence was obtained from a human donor in good health. Some libraries in this study had Jurkat cell RNA spiked in. This chain joins TRBV7-8 to TRBJ2-5, and the D gene may be TRBD2, 7 bases matching. The sample consisted of naive CD8+ T cells from blood, with Jurkat cell RNA spiked in. The cell subset or site label for this specimen denotes: FACS-sorted CD8+CD4-CCR7+CD45RA+ naive T cells. The CDR3 has the sequence CASSLGVGGRPQETQYF. The sequence in DNA is TGTGCCAGCAGCTTAGGGGTCGGGGGGCGCCCACAAGAGACCCAGTACTTC.